The following is a T cell receptor beta chain sequence with its context. The antigen remains unidentified. Staining for CD45RO/CCR7/CD25/CD127/CD95/CD27 allowed sorting of CD4+ naive, central memory, regulatory and stem cell-like memory cells. Every isolated RNA sample was fully reverse transcribed, so sequencing captured expressed TCRB transcripts. TCRdb's table, derived via immunoSEQ multiplex PCR, lists solely in-frame clones and lacks some. The data contain 200,000 to 300,000 clones, around 21% of them seen just once; the ten biggest clones take up around 0.03%. This entry belongs to a study of beta chain features in type 1 diabetes. Whole-study context: Cells sorted and examined across all samples totaled approximately 100,000,000.

Study-wide points: Shortening that was moderate but significant affected the TCRB CDR3s of Type 1 diabetes patients in all four CD4+ subsets.

Trimming pared 3 bases from V and 1 base from J, leaving 6 bases between. Germline CDR1 is ENHRY and CDR2 is SYGVKD. The CDR3 has 13 residues. Sequenced: naive CD4+ T cells from blood. The chain uses TRBV10-3 and TRBJ2-5, with a possible D match to TRBD2 (6 bases). The sequence was collected from a woman between 40 and 55 years old with type 1 diabetes. As DNA, the CDR3 is TGTGCCATCAGTGAAGCGGGCCAAGAGACCCAGTACTTC. Translating gives CAISEAGQETQYF.